The T cell receptor beta chain under discussion was sequenced for a study of regulatory dendritic cells for organ transplantation. Data came from immunoSEQ multiplex PCR; TCRdb stores just in-frame clones and leaves some out. The profile shows 30,000 to 40,000 clones, roughly 89% of them singletons. Sequenced input: naive CD4+ T cells from blood. Described subset: CD45RA+ naive T cells. The sequence was obtained from a human donor in good health.

CDR3 loop: CAWDRGPYEQYF. DNA for the CDR3: TGTGCCTGGGACAGGGGTCCCTACGAGCAGTACTTC. The chain combines TRBV30 with TRBJ2-7, with TRBD1 identical over 8 bases. Germline lookup yields CDR1 GTSNPN and CDR2 SVGIG (reference sequence). The CDR3 consists of 12 residues. The junction had 2 bases not matched to a gene; V was cut back by 5 bases and J by 2 bases.